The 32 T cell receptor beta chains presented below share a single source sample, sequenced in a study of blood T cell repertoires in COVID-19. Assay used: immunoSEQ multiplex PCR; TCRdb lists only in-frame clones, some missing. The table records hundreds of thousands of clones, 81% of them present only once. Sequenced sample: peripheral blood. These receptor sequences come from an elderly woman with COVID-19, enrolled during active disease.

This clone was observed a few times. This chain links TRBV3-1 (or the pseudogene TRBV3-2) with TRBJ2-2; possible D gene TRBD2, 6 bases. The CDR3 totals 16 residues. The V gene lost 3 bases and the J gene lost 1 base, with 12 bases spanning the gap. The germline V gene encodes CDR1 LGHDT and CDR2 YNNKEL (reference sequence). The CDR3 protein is CASSHLRRGNTGELFF. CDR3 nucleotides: TGTGCCAGCAGCCATCTAAGGCGGGGGAACACCGGGGAGCTGTTTTTT.

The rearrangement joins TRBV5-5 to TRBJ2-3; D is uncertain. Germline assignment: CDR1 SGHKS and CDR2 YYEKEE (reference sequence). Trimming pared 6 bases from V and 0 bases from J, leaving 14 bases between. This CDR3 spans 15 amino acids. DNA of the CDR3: TGTGCCAGCACCCTAACCGTACTTAGCACAGATACGCAGTATTTT. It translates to CASTLTVLSTDTQYF.

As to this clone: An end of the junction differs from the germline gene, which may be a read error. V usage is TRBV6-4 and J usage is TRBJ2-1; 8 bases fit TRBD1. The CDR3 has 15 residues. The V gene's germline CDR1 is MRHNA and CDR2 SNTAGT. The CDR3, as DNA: TGTGCCAGCAGAGACTCGAGGACAGGGTACCATGAGCAGTTCTTC. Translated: CASRDSRTGYHEQFF.

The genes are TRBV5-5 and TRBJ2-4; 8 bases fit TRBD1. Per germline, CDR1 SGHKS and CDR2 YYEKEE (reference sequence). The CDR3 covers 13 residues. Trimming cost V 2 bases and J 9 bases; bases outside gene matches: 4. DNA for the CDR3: TGTGCCAGCAGCTTAGGACAGGGAGGCATTCAGTACTTC. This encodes CASSLGQGGIQYF.

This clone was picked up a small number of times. The CDR3 loop is CASSRDSGGYGYTF. The DNA for the CDR3 is TGTGCCAGCTCAAGGGACAGTGGCGGCTATGGCTACACCTTC. This chain connects TRBV18 to TRBJ1-2; 7 nucleotides agree with TRBD1. Germline loops: CDR1 KGHSH, CDR2 LQKENI. J gave up 4 bases and V 5 bases, and 7 bases lay outside the gene matches. The CDR3 is made up of 14 amino acids. Full variable domain (missing parts from reference TRBV18 and TRBJ1-2): NAGVMQNPRHLVRRRGQEARLRCSPMKGHSHVYWYRQLPEEGLKFMVYLQKENIIDESGMPKERFSAEFPKEGPSILRIQQVVRGDSAAYFCASSRDSGGYGYTFGSGTRLTVV.

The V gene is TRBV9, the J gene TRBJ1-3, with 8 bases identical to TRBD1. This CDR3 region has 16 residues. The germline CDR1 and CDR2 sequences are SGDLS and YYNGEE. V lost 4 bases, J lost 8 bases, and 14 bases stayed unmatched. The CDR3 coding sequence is TGTGCCAGCAGCCTAGGACAGGGAAGAAGTGGCGACACCATATATTTT. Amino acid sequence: CASSLGQGRSGDTIYF.

The CDR3 reads CASSLAGLPTDTQYF. The DNA for the CDR3 is TGCGCCAGCAGCTTGGCCGGACTTCCAACAGATACGCAGTATTTT. This chain connects TRBV5-1 to TRBJ2-3, with D perhaps matching TRBD2 (5 bases). Germline loops: CDR1 SGHRS, CDR2 YFSETQ. The CDR3 covers 15 residues. Trimming cost V 0 bases and J 3 bases, with 11 bases left between them.

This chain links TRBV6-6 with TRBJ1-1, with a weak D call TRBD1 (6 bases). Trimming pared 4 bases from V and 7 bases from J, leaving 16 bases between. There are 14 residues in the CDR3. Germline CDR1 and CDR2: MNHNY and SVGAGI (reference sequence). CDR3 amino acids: CASSSHAGEGEAFF. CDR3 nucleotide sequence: TGTGCCAGCAGTTCTCACGCAGGGGAGGGTGAAGCTTTCTTT.

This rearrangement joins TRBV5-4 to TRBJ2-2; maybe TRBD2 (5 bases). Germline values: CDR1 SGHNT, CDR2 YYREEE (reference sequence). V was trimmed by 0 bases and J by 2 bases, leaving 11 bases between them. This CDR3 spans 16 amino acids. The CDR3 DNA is TGTGCCAGCAGCTTGGGCGCAGGACTCAACACCGGGGAGCTGTTTTTT. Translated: CASSLGAGLNTGELFF.

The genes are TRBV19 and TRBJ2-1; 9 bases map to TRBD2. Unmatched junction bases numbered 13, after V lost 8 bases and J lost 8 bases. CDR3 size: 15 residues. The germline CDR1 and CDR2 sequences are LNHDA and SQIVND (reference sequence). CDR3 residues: CASGRGASGVDEQFF. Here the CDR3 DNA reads TGTGCCAGTGGCCGAGGGGCTAGCGGGGTCGATGAGCAGTTCTTC.

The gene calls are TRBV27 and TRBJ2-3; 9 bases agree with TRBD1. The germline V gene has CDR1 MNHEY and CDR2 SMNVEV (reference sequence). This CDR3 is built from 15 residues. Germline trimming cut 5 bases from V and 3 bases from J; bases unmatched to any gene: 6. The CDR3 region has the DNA TGTGCCAGCAGTCGTCCCGGGACAGGGACAGATACGCAGTATTTT. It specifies CASSRPGTGTDTQYF.

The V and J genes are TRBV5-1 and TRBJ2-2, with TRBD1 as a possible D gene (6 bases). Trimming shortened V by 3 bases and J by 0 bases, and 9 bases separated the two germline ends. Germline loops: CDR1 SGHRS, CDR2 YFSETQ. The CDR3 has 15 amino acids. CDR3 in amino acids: CASSSGQTNTGELFF. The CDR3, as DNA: TGCGCCAGCAGCTCCGGACAGACGAACACCGGGGAGCTGTTTTTT.

CDR3 region: CASSLGGSGNQPQHF. CDR3 nucleotide sequence: TGTGCCAGCAGTTTGGGGGGGTCGGGCAATCAGCCCCAGCATTTT. This chain joins TRBV28 and TRBJ1-5, with D tentatively TRBD1 (5 bases). The V and J ends lost 3 bases and 2 bases respectively, with 11 bases between them. The CDR3 has 15 amino acids. Germline V CDR1 and CDR2: MDHEN, SYDVKM.

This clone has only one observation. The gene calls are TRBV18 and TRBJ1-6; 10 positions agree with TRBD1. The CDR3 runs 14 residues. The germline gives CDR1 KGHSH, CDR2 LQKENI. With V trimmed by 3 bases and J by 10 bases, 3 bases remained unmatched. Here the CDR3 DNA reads TGTGCCAGCTCACCCGGGACAGGGGTCTCACCCCTCCACTTT. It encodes CASSPGTGVSPLHF.

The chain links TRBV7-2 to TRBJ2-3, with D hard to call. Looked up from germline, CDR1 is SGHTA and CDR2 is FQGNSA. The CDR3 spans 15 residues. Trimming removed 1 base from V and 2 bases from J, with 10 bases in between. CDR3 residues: CASSLVREATDTQYF. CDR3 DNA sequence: TGTGCCAGCAGCTTAGTTCGTGAGGCCACAGATACGCAGTATTTT.

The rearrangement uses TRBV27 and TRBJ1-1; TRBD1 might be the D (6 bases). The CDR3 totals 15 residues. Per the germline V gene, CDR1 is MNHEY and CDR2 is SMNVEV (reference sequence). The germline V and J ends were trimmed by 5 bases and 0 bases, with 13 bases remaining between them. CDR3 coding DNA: TGTGCCAGCAGTAGTCGACAGGCGTTGAACACTGAAGCTTTCTTT. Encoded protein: CASSSRQALNTEAFF.

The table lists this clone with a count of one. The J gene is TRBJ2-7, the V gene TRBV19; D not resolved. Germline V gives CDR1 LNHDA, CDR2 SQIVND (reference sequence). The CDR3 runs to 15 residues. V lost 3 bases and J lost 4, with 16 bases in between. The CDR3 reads CASSITGVGGYEQYF. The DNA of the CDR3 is TGTGCCAGTAGTATTACCGGAGTAGGTGGATACGAGCAGTACTTC. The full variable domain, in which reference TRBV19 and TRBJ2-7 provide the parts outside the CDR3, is DGGITQSPKYLFRKEGQNVTLSCEQNLNHDAMYWYRQDPGQGLRLIYYSQIVNDFQKGDIAEGYSVSREKKESFPLTVTSAQKNPTAFYLCASSITGVGGYEQYFGPGTRLTVT.

CDR3 loop: CASSPDSSNQPQHF. For the CDR3, the DNA is TGCGCCAGCAGCCCCGACAGTAGCAATCAGCCCCAGCATTTT. The genes are TRBV5-1 and TRBJ1-5; maybe TRBD1 (5 bases). This CDR3 has 14 amino acids. V lost 4 bases to trimming and J lost 0 bases, with 8 bases between them. Germline V gene sequence: CDR1 SGHRS, CDR2 YFSETQ.

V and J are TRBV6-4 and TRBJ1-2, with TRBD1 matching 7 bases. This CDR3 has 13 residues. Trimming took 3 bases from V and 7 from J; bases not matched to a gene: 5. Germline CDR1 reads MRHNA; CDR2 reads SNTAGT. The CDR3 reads CASSESDRAGYTF. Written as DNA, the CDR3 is TGTGCCAGCAGTGAATCTGACAGGGCTGGCTACACCTTC.

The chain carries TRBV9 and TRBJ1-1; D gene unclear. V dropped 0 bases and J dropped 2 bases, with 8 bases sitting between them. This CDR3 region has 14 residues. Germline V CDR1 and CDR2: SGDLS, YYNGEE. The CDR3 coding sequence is TGTGCCAGCAGCGTAGGACAAATTAACACTGAAGCTTTCTTT. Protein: CASSVGQINTEAFF.

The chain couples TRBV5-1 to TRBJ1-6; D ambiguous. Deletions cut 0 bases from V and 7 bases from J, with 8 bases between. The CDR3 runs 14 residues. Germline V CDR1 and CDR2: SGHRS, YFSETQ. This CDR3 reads CASSLEPVNSPLHF. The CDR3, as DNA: TGCGCCAGCAGCTTGGAACCAGTAAATTCACCCCTCCACTTT.

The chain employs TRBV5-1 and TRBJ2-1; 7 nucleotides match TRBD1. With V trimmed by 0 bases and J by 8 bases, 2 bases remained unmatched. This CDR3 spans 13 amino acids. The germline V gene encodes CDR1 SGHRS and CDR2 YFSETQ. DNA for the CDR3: TGCGCCAGCAGCTTGGTAGGGACAGATGAGCAGTTCTTC. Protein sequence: CASSLVGTDEQFF.

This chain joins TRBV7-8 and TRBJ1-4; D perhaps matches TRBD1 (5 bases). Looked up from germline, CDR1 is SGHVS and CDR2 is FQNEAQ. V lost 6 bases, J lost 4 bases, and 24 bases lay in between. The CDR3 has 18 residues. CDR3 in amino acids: CASSQPGLAGGYNEKLFF. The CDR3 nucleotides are TGTGCCAGCAGTCAACCGGGACTAGCGGGAGGGTATAATGAAAAACTGTTTTTT.

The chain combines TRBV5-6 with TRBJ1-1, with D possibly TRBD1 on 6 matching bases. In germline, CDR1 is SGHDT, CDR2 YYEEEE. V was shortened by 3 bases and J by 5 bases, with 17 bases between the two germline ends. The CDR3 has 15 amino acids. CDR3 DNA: TGTGCCAGCAGCTCAGGACAGCGGATCCTTACTGAAGCTTTCTTT. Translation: CASSSGQRILTEAFF.

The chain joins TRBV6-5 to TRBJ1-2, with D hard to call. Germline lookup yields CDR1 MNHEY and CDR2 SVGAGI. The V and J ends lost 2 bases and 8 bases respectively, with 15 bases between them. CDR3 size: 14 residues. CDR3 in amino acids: CASSYGSGQRGYTF. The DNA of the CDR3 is TGTGCCAGCAGTTACGGGTCAGGCCAACGGGGCTACACCTTC.

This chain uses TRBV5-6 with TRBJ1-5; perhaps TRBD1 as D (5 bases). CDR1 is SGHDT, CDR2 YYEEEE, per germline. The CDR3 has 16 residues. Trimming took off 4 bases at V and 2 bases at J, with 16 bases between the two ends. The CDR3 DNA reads TGTGCCAGCAGCCGCCGACAGCCATCTGGCAATCAGCCCCAGCATTTT. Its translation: CASSRRQPSGNQPQHF. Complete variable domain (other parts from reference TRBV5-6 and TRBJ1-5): DAGVTQSPTHLIKTRGQQVTLRCSPKSGHDTVSWYQQALGQGPQFIFQYYEEEERQRGNFPDRFSGHQFPNYSSELNVNALLLGDSALYLCASSRRQPSGNQPQHFGDGTRLSIL.

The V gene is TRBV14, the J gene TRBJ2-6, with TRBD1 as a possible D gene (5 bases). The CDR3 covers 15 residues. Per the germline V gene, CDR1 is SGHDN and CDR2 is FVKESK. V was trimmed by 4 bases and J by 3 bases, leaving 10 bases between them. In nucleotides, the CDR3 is TGTGCCAGCAGCCGTCAGGGCGGTGGGGCCAACGTCCTGACTTTC. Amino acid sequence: CASSRQGGGANVLTF.

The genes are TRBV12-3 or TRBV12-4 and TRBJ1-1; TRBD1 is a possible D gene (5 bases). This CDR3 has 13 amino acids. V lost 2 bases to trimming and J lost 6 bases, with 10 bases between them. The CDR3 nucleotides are TGTGCCAGCAGTTTACGGGGGAGCGCTGAAGCTTTCTTT. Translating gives CASSLRGSAEAFF.

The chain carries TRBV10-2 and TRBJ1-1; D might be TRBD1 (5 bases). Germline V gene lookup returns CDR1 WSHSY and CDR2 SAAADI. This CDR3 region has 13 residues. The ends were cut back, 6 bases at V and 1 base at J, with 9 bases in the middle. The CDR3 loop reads CASRGARNTEAFF. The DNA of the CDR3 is TGCGCCAGCAGAGGGGCGCGGAACACTGAAGCTTTCTTT.

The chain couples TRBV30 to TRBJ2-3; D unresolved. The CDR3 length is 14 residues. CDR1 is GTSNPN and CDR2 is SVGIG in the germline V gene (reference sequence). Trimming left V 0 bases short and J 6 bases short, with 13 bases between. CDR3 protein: CAWSVRKARDTQYF. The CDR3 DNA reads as TGTGCCTGGAGTGTACGAAAAGCGAGGGATACGCAGTATTTT.

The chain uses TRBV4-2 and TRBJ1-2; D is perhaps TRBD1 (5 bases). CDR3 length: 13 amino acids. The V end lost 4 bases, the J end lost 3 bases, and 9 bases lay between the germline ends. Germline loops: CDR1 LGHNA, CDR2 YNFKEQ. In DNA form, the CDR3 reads TGTGCCAGCAGCCCCAGGGTAGACTATGGCTACACCTTC. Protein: CASSPRVDYGYTF.

The CDR3 region has the DNA TGTGCCAGCACCCTTCGGGCAGGGGGGAAATACACCTTC. As protein: CASTLRAGGKYTF. The chain combines TRBV5-8 with TRBJ1-2; 7 bases map to TRBD1. In germline, CDR1 is SGHTS, CDR2 YDEGEE. The trim removed 6 bases at V and 11 bases at J, leaving 13 bases unmatched. The CDR3 runs to 13 residues.